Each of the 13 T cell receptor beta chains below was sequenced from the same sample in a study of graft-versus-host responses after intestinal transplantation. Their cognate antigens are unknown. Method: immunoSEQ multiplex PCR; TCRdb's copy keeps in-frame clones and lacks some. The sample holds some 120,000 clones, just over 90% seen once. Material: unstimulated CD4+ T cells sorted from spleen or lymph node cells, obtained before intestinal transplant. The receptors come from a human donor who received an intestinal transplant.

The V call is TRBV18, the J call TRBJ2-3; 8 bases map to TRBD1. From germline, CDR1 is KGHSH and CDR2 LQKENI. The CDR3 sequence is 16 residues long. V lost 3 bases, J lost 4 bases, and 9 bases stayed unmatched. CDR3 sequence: CASSPVSGQVADTQYF. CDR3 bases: TGTGCCAGCTCACCGGTTTCGGGACAGGTGGCAGATACGCAGTATTTT.

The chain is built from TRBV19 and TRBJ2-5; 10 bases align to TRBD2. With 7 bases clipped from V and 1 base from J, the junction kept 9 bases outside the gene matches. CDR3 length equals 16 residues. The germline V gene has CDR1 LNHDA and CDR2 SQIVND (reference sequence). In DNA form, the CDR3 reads TGTGCCAGTACCACCCGTAGCGGGGGGACCCAAGAGACCCAGTACTTC. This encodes CASTTRSGGTQETQYF.

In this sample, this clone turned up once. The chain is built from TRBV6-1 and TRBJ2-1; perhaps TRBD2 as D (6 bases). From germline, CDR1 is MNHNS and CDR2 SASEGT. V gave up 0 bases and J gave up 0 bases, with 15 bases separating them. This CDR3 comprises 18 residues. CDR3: CASSEARAAGSSYNEQFF. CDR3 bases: TGTGCCAGCAGTGAAGCGAGGGCGGCGGGGAGCTCCTACAATGAGCAGTTCTTC.

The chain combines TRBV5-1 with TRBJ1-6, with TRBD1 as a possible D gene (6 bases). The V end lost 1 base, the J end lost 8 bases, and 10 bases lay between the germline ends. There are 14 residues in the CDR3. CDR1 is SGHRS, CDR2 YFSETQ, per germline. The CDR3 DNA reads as TGCGCCAGCAGCTTGTTGGCAGGGGATTCACCCCTCCACTTT. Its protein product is CASSLLAGDSPLHF.

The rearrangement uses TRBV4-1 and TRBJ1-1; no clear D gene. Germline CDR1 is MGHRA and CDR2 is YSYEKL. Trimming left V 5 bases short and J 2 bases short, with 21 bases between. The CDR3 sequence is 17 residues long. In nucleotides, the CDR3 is TGCGCCAGCAGCTACCGGGTCCAGAGCTCCGCAAACACTGAAGCTTTCTTT. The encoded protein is CASSYRVQSSANTEAFF.

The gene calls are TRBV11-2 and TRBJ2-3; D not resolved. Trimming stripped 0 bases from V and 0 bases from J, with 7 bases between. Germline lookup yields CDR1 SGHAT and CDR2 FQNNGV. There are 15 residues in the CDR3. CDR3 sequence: CASSLEGGSTDTQYF. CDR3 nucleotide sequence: TGTGCCAGCAGCTTAGAGGGTGGGAGCACAGATACGCAGTATTTT.

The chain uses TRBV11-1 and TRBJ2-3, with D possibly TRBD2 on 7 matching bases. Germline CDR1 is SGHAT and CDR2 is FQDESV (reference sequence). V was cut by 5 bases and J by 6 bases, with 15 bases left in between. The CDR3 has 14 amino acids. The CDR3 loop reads CASSPGGRADTQYF. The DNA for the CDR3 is TGTGCCAGCAGCCCGGGGGGCCGGGCCGATACGCAGTATTTT.

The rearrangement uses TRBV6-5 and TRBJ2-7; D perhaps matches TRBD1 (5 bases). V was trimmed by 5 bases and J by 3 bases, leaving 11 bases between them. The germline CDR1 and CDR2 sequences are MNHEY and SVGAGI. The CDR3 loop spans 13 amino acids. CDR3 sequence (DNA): TGTGCCAGCAGTGATTCAGGGAACTACGAGCAGTACTTC. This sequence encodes CASSDSGNYEQYF.

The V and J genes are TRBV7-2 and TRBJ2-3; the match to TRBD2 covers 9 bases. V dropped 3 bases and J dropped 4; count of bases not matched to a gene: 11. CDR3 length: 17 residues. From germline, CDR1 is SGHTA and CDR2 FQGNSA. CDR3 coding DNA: TGTGCCAGCAGCTTGTTTGGCGGGGGGGGACGCTCAGATACGCAGTATTTT. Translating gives CASSLFGGGGRSDTQYF.

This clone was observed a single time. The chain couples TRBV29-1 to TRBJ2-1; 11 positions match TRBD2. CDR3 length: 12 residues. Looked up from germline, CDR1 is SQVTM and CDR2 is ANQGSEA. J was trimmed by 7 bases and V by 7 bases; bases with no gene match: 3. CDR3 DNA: TGCAGCGGCCGGACTAGCGGGAATGAGCAGTTCTTC. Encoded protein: CSGRTSGNEQFF.

This CDR3 reads CASSPRQGAGYTF. CDR3 DNA sequence: TGTGCCAGCAGTCCGAGACAGGGCGCTGGCTACACCTTC. The chain combines TRBV27 with TRBJ1-2; 7 bases are a match to TRBD1. V lost 5 bases to trimming and J lost 7 bases; unmatched junction nucleotides: 7. CDR3 size: 13 residues. CDR1 and CDR2 from the germline V gene are MNHEY and SMNVEV (reference sequence).

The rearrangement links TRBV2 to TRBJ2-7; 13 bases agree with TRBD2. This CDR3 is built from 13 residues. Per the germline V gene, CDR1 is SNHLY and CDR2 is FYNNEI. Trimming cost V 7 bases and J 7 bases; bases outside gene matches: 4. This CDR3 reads CASKGTSGVEQYF. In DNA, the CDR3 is TGTGCCAGCAAAGGGACTAGCGGGGTGGAGCAGTACTTC.

The CDR3 is CAVRQGFYGYTF. The CDR3 DNA follows: TGTGCCGTCCGACAGGGCTTCTATGGCTACACCTTC. The chain uses TRBV19 and TRBJ1-2; 7 positions match TRBD1. Germline CDR1 reads LNHDA; CDR2 reads SQIVND (reference sequence). Germline trimming cut 11 bases from V and 4 bases from J; bases unmatched to any gene: 7. CDR3 length: 12 residues.